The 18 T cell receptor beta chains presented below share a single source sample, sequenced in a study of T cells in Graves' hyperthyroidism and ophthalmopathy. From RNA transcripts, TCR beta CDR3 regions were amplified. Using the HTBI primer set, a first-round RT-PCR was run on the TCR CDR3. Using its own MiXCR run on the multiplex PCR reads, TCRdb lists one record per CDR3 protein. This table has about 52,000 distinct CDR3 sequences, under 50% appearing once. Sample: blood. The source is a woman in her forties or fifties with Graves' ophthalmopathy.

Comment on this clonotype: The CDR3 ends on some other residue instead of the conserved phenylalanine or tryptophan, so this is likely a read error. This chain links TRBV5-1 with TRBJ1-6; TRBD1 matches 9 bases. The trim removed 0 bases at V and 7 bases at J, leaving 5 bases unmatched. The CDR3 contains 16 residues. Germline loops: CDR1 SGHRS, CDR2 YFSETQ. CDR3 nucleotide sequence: TGCGCCAGCAGCTTGGACCGTGGGACAGGGAATTCACCCCTCCACTCT. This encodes CASSLDRGTGNSPLHS.

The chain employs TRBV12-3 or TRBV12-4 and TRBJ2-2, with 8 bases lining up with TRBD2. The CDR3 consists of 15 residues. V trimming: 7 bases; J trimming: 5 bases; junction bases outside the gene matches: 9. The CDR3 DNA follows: TGTGCCAGCATCATATCCGGGACTAGGACCGGGGAGCTGTTTTTT. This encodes CASIISGTRTGELFF.

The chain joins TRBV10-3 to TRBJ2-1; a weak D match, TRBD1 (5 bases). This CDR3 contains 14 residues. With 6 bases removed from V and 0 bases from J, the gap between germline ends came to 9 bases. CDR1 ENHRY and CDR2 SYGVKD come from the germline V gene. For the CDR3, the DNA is TGTGCCATCAGGCAGGGCCACTCCTACAATGAGCAGTTCTTC. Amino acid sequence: CAIRQGHSYNEQFF.

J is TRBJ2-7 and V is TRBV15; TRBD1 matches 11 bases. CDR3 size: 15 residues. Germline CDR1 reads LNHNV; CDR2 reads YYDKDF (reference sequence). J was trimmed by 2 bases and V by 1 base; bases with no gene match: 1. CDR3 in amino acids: CATSRVGQGAYEQYF. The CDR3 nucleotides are TGTGCCACCAGCAGAGTGGGACAGGGGGCCTACGAGCAGTACTTC.

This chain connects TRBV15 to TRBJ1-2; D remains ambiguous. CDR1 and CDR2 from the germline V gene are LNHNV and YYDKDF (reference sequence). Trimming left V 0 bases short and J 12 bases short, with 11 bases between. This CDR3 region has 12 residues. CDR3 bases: TGTGCCACCAGCAGAGATCCATCTGGAAACACCTTC. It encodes CATSRDPSGNTF.

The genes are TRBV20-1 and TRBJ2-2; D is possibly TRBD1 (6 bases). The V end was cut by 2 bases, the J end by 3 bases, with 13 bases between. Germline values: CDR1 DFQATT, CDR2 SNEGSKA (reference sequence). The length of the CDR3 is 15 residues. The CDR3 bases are TGCAGTGCTAGATGGGGGCTAGCTGACACCGGGGAGCTGTTTTTT. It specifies CSARWGLADTGELFF.

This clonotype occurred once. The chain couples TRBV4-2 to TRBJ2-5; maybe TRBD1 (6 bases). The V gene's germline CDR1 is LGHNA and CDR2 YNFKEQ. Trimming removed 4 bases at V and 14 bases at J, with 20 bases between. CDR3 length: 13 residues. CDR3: CASSPLGRDTLYF. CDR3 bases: TGTGCCAGCAGCCCATTAGGACGGGACACCCTATACTTC.

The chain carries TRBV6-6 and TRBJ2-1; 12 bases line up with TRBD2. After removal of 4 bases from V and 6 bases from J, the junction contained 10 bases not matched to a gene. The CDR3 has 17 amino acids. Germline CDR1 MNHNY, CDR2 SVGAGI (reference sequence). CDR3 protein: CASSLGASGRAVNEQFF. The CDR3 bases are TGTGCCAGCAGTTTAGGGGCTAGCGGGAGGGCCGTCAATGAGCAGTTCTTC.

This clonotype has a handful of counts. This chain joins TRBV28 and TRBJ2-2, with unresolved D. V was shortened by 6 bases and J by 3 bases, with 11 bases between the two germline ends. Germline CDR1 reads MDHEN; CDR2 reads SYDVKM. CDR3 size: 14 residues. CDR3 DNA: TGTGCCAGCAGGCCCGGAACCTACACCGGGGAGCTGTTTTTT. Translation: CASRPGTYTGELFF.

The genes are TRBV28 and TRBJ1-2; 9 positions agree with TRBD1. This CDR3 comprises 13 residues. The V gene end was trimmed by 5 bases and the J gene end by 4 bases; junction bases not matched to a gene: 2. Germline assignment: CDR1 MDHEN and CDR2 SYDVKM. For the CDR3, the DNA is TGTGCCAGCAGTCTGGACAGGGGCTATGGCTACACCTTC. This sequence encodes CASSLDRGYGYTF.

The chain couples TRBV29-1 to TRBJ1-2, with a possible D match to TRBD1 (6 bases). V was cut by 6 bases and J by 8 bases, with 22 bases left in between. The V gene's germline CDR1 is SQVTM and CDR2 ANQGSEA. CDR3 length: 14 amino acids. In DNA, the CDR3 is TGCAGCGTCTACAGATCAACAGGGTCTCAGGGCTACACCTTC. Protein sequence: CSVYRSTGSQGYTF. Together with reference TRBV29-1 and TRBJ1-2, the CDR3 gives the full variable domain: SAVISQKPSRDICQRGTSLTIQCQVDSQVTMMFWYRQQPGQSLTLIATANQGSEATYESGFVIDKFPISRPNLTFSTLTVSNMSPEDSSIYLCSVYRSTGSQGYTFGSGTRLTVV.

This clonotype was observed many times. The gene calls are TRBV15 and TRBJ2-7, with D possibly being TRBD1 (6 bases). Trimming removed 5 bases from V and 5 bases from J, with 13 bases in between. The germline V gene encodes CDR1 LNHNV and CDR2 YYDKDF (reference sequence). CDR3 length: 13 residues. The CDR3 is CATSPLRTDEQYF. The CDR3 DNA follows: TGTGCCACCAGCCCCCTTCGGACAGACGAGCAGTACTTC.

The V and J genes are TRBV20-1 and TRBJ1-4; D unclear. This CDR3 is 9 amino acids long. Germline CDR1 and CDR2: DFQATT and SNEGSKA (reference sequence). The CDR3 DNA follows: TGCAGCATCGGGGTTGAACTGTTTTTT. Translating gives CSIGVELFF.

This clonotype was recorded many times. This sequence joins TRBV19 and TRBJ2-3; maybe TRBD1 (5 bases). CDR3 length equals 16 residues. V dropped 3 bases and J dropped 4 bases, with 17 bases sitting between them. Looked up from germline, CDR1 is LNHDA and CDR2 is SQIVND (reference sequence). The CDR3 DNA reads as TGTGCCAGTAGTATTTTAGGCAGGGAAGGTCCAGATACGCAGTATTTT. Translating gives CASSILGREGPDTQYF.

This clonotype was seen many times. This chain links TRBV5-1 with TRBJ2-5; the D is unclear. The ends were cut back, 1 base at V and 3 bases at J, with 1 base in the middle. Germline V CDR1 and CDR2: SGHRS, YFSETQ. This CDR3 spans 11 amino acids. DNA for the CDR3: TGCGCCAGCAGCTTGAAAGAGACCCAGTACTTC. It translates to CASSLKETQYF.

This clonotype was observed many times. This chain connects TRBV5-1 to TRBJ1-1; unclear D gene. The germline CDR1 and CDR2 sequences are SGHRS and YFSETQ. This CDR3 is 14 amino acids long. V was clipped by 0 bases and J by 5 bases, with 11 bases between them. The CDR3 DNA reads TGCGCCAGCAGCTTGGACAGCCAGAGGACTGAAGCTTTCTTT. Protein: CASSLDSQRTEAFF.

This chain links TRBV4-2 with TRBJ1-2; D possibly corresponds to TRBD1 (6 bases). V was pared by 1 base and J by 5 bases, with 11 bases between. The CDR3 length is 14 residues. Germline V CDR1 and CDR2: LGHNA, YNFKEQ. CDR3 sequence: CASSQVAGDYGYTF. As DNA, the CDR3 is TGTGCCAGCAGCCAAGTGGCAGGGGATTATGGCTACACCTTC.

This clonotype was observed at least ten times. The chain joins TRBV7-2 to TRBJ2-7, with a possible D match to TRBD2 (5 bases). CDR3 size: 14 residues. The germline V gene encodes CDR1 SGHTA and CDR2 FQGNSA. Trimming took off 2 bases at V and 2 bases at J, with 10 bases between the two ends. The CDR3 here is CASSLIPGTYEQYF. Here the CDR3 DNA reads TGTGCCAGCAGCTTAATTCCGGGGACCTACGAGCAGTACTTC.